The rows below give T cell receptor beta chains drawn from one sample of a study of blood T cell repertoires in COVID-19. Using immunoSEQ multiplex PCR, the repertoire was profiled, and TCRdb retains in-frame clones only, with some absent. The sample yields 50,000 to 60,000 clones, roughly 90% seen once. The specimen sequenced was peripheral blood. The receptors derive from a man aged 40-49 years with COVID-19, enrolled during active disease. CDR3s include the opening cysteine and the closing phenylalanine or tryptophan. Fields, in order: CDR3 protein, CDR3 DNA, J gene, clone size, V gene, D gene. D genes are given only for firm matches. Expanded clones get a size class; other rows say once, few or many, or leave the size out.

cdr3_aa: CASSLAGVDSPLHF
cdr3_nt: TGTGCCAGCAGCTTGGCAGGGGTTGATTCACCCCTCCACTTT
j_call: TRBJ1-6
clone_size: -
v_call: TRBV5-4
d_call: -

cdr3_aa: CASSSPTSAGSYNEQFF
cdr3_nt: TGTGCCAGCAGCTCACCCACTAGTGCTGGCTCCTACAATGAGCAGTTCTTC
j_call: TRBJ2-1
clone_size: -
v_call: TRBV5-4
d_call: -

cdr3_aa: CATLIGGSSYNSPLHF
cdr3_nt: TGTGCCACCCTCATCGGCGGAAGCTCCTATAATTCACCCCTCCACTTT
j_call: TRBJ1-6
clone_size: -
v_call: TRBV28
d_call: -

cdr3_aa: CASFGRRAKDYGYTF
cdr3_nt: TGTGCCAGTTTCGGGCGCAGGGCCAAAGACTATGGCTACACCTTC
j_call: TRBJ1-2
clone_size: -
v_call: TRBV19
d_call: -

cdr3_aa: CASKGQGEINSPLHF
cdr3_nt: TGCGCCAGCAAAGGACAGGGTGAAATAAATTCACCCCTCCACTTT
j_call: TRBJ1-6
clone_size: -
v_call: TRBV5-1
d_call: TRBD1

cdr3_aa: CASSQGAGDTQYF
cdr3_nt: TGTGCCAGCTCACAGGGGGCTGGAGATACGCAGTATTTT
j_call: TRBJ2-3
clone_size: few
v_call: TRBV6-4
d_call: TRBD1

cdr3_aa: CASSPPGGRANYGYTF
cdr3_nt: TGTGCCAGCTCACCACCGGGAGGCAGAGCTAACTATGGCTACACCTTC
j_call: TRBJ1-2
clone_size: -
v_call: TRBV18
d_call: -

cdr3_aa: CASSFGGQNEQYF
cdr3_nt: TGTGCCAGCAGCTTCGGGGGGCAAAACGAGCAGTACTTC
j_call: TRBJ2-7
clone_size: -
v_call: TRBV5-6
d_call: -

cdr3_aa: CATSGFYEQYF
cdr3_nt: TGTGCCACTAGCGGGTTTTACGAGCAGTACTTC
j_call: TRBJ2-7
clone_size: -
v_call: TRBV2
d_call: TRBD2

cdr3_aa: CASSIQSASPGRGSTNEKLFF
cdr3_nt: TGTGCCAGTAGTATACAGTCCGCGAGCCCTGGGAGGGGTTCAACTAATGAAAAACTGTTTTTT
j_call: TRBJ1-4
clone_size: few
v_call: TRBV19
d_call: -

cdr3_aa: CASSESGGLGEKLFF
cdr3_nt: TGTGCCAGCAGTGAATCGGGGGGGCTAGGGGAAAAACTGTTTTTT
j_call: TRBJ1-4
clone_size: -
v_call: TRBV25-1
d_call: -

cdr3_aa: CAISGIGGNSPLHF
cdr3_nt: TGTGCCATCAGTGGGATTGGCGGAAATTCACCCCTCCACTTT
j_call: TRBJ1-6
clone_size: -
v_call: TRBV10-3
d_call: -

cdr3_aa: CASNQDREIYEQYF
cdr3_nt: TGTGCCAGCAACCAGGACAGGGAGATCTACGAGCAGTACTTC
j_call: TRBJ2-7
clone_size: once
v_call: TRBV28
d_call: TRBD1

cdr3_aa: CASSQVASGPYEQYF
cdr3_nt: TGTGCCAGCAGCCAAGTGGCTAGCGGACCATACGAGCAGTACTTC
j_call: TRBJ2-7
clone_size: -
v_call: TRBV3-1/TRBV3-2
d_call: TRBD2

cdr3_aa: CASSLMGTYTDTQYF
cdr3_nt: TGTGCCAGCAGCTTAATGGGCACCTACACAGATACGCAGTATTTT
j_call: TRBJ2-3
clone_size: -
v_call: TRBV11-2
d_call: -

cdr3_aa: CASSWGGGQSNQPQHF
cdr3_nt: TGTGCCAGCAGCTGGGGGGGAGGACAGAGCAATCAGCCCCAGCATTTT
j_call: TRBJ1-5
clone_size: -
v_call: TRBV11-2
d_call: -

cdr3_aa: CASSGQRGDEKLFF
cdr3_nt: TGCGCCAGCAGCGGCCAGCGTGGAGATGAAAAACTGTTTTTT
j_call: TRBJ1-4
clone_size: few
v_call: TRBV5-1
d_call: -

cdr3_aa: CAWSVPTGGGANVLTF
cdr3_nt: TGTGCCTGGAGTGTCCCGACAGGGGGCGGGGCCAACGTCCTGACTTTC
j_call: TRBJ2-6
clone_size: -
v_call: TRBV30
d_call: TRBD1

cdr3_aa: CSVEVQGEAFF
cdr3_nt: TGCAGCGTTGAGGTCCAGGGAGAAGCTTTCTTT
j_call: TRBJ1-1
clone_size: -
v_call: TRBV29-1
d_call: -

cdr3_aa: CASSLGQSSPLHF
cdr3_nt: TGTGCCAGCAGCCTGGGACAGAGTTCACCCCTCCACTTT
j_call: TRBJ1-6
clone_size: -
v_call: TRBV12-3/TRBV12-4
d_call: TRBD1